Listed below are T cell receptor beta chains from one sample, sequenced in a study of control samples from healthy donors and cancer patients. Repertoires were generated with immunoSEQ multiplex PCR, while TCRdb's copy carries only in-frame clones and drops some. The table includes 160,000 or so clones, over 95% detected once. The source material was blood. The receptors shown here come from a woman in her twenties or thirties in good health. CDR3s include the opening cysteine and the closing phenylalanine or tryptophan. A D gene is named only where the DNA matches it firmly. Size is stated for part of the rows, as once, few or many counts, or as a class when the clone is expanded.

clone size	J gene	CDR3 length	D gene	V gene	CDR3 DNA	CDR3 protein
.	TRBJ2-3	14	TRBD2	TRBV3-1/TRBV3-2	TGTGCCAGCAGCCGAAATTTAGCGGGGGATACGCAGTATTTT	CASSRNLAGDTQYF
.	TRBJ1-1	14	.	TRBV14	TGTGCCAGCAGCCAACAGAGAGCCGCCACTGAAGCTTTCTTT	CASSQQRAATEAFF
.	TRBJ1-5	15	.	TRBV6-2/TRBV6-3	TGTGCCAGCAGCCGAGGCGGGGAGGGATATCAGCCCCAGCATTTT	CASSRGGEGYQPQHF
.	TRBJ2-7	14	.	TRBV7-8	TGTGCCAGCAGCACGGGACAACGCGGGCGGGAGCAGTACTTC	CASSTGQRGREQYF
.	TRBJ2-3	15	.	TRBV6-4	TGTGCCAGCAGTGTAGGTGGGGGGGCCACAGATACGCAGTATTTT	CASSVGGGATDTQYF
.	TRBJ1-3	13	.	TRBV5-1	TGCGCCAGCAGCTTGGCCGGGTCAAACACCATATATTTT	CASSLAGSNTIYF
.	TRBJ1-6	14	TRBD1	TRBV7-9	TGTGCCAGCAGAGCCGGGACAGCAGTCTCACCCCTCCACTTT	CASRAGTAVSPLHF
.	TRBJ2-3	13	TRBD2	TRBV29-1	TGCAGCGTTGAAGACCCGGGAGGGAATACGCAGTATTTT	CSVEDPGGNTQYF
.	TRBJ1-2	14	.	TRBV5-1	TGCGCCAGCAGCTTGGGGGGAGGTAGCTATGGCTACACCTTC	CASSLGGGSYGYTF
.	TRBJ1-2	14	TRBD1	TRBV3-1/TRBV3-2	TGTGCCAGCAGCCCTAGGGACAGTGGATATGGCTACACCTTC	CASSPRDSGYGYTF
.	TRBJ2-7	14	TRBD2	TRBV2	TGTGCCAGCATTACTAGCGGGGGGCCCTACGAGCAGTACTTC	CASITSGGPYEQYF
.	TRBJ2-7	14	.	TRBV18	TGTGCCAGCTCACCACCGGAAGGTTCCTACGAGCAGTACTTC	CASSPPEGSYEQYF
.	TRBJ2-7	14	.	TRBV15	TGTGCCACCAGCAGCTCTGCGGAGGGTCGAGAGCAGTACTTC	CATSSSAEGREQYF
.	TRBJ2-1	14	.	TRBV15	TGTGCCACCAGCAGAGATTTGACATACAATGAGCAGTTCTTC	CATSRDLTYNEQFF
.	TRBJ2-2	14	.	TRBV3-1/TRBV3-2	TGTGCCAGCAGCCATGACTGGCGGTGGCGGGAGCTGTTTTTT	CASSHDWRWRELFF
.	TRBJ2-1	14	.	TRBV6-2/TRBV6-3	TGTGCCAGCAGTTACTCGGATCAGTCCAATGAGCAGTTCTTC	CASSYSDQSNEQFF
.	TRBJ1-4	15	TRBD1	TRBV28	TGTGCCAGCAGTTTTGGAGGAGGGGGCAGTGAAAAACTGTTTTTT	CASSFGGGGSEKLFF
.	TRBJ1-4	15	.	TRBV6-1	TGTGCCAGCAGTGAAGTAGGCCTAACTAATGAAAAACTGTTTTTT	CASSEVGLTNEKLFF
once	TRBJ1-1	14	.	TRBV6-2/TRBV6-3	TGTGCCAGCAGTCTCAATACAAGATCCACTGAAGCTTTCTTT	CASSLNTRSTEAFF
.	TRBJ2-1	15	.	TRBV2	TGTGCCAGCAGCACTACTTGGTGGTCCTACAATGAGCAGTTCTTC	CASSTTWWSYNEQFF
.	TRBJ1-4	14	.	TRBV12-2	TGTGCAAGTCGCTTAGTCAGGGGACGTGAAAAACTGTTTTTT	CASRLVRGREKLFF
.	TRBJ2-7	14	TRBD1	TRBV9	TGTGCCAGCAGCGTAGGGACAGGGGTTGTTGAGCAGTACTTC	CASSVGTGVVEQYF
.	TRBJ2-7	12	.	TRBV20-1	TGCAGTGCTAGTGTTCCTAGTTGGGAGCAGTACTTC	CSASVPSWEQYF
.	TRBJ2-5	12	.	TRBV30	TGTGCCTGGAAGGTGGGACCGGAGACCCAGTACTTC	CAWKVGPETQYF
.	TRBJ2-1	16	.	TRBV27	TGTGCCAGCAGTTTAAAGGGGCGGACCCTCTACAATGAGCAGTTCTTC	CASSLKGRTLYNEQFF
once	TRBJ1-1	15	TRBD1	TRBV6-5	TGTGCCAGCAGTTATGGGGCAGGGGGGAGCACTGAAGCTTTCTTT	CASSYGAGGSTEAFF
.	TRBJ2-2	15	TRBD1	TRBV29-1	TGCAGCGTTGAATGGGGACAGGGGGCCACCGGGGAGCTGTTTTTT	CSVEWGQGATGELFF
.	TRBJ2-7	14	.	TRBV7-2	TGTGCCAGCAGGAGGCCCGGGCTCAACTACGAGCAGTACTTC	CASRRPGLNYEQYF
once	TRBJ2-1	12	.	TRBV6-5	TGTGCCAGCAGGGCCCAGGTCAATGAGCAGTTCTTC	CASRAQVNEQFF
.	TRBJ2-1	15	TRBD2	TRBV19	TGTGCCAGTAGTACGCTAGCGGCTACCTACAATGAGCAGTTCTTC	CASSTLAATYNEQFF
.	TRBJ1-5	14	.	TRBV30	TGTGCCTGGAGCCCCGGGCCTAGCAATCAGCCCCAGCATTTT	CAWSPGPSNQPQHF
.	TRBJ2-1	18	TRBD2	TRBV28	TGTGCCAGCAGTACTCTAGCGGGGGGGGTCTTGAGATACAATGAGCAGTTCTTC	CASSTLAGGVLRYNEQFF
.	TRBJ1-3	15	.	TRBV7-9	TGTGCCAGCAGCTTAGAGGGCCTGGCCAGTAACACCATATATTTT	CASSLEGLASNTIYF
.	TRBJ1-1	16	TRBD1	TRBV7-8	TGTGCCAGCAGCTTAGCCGGTGTACAGGGGCTAGTTGAAGCTTTCTTT	CASSLAGVQGLVEAFF
.	TRBJ2-3	16	TRBD2	TRBV27	TGTGCCAGCAGTTTGGGTAGCGGGGGGCTAACAGATACGCAGTATTTT	CASSLGSGGLTDTQYF
.	TRBJ1-6	17	.	TRBV28	TGTGCCAGCAGTTTATTGCAGGGTGGTCGAAATAATTCACCCCTCCACTTT	CASSLLQGGRNNSPLHF
.	TRBJ1-1	13	.	TRBV13	TGTGCCAGCAGCTTACAAGGAGACACTGAAGCTTTCTTT	CASSLQGDTEAFF
.	TRBJ1-4	14	.	TRBV28	TGTGCCAGCAGTTTGGGTCGGATTAATGAAAAACTGTTTTTT	CASSLGRINEKLFF
.	TRBJ1-5	13	.	TRBV19	TGTGCCAGTAGTGTCCACAGCAATCAGCCCCAGCATTTT	CASSVHSNQPQHF
.	TRBJ1-6	15	.	TRBV5-4	TGTGCCAGCAGCTTGCAGGGTTCCTATAATTCACCCCTCCACTTT	CASSLQGSYNSPLHF
.	TRBJ2-3	11	.	TRBV30	TGTGCCTGGAGGCGGAAAGATACGCAGTATTTT	CAWRRKDTQYF
.	TRBJ1-5	13	.	TRBV10-2	TGCGCCAGCAGTTCGACAGTTAATCAGCCCCAGCATTTT	CASSSTVNQPQHF
.	TRBJ2-4	15	.	TRBV28	TGTGCCAGCAGCTCCCAGGGACTAGCCAAAAACATTCAGTACTTC	CASSSQGLAKNIQYF
.	TRBJ1-5	17	TRBD1	TRBV2	TGTGCCAGCAGTGCCGGACAGGGGGTGGGGAGCAATCAGCCCCAGCATTTT	CASSAGQGVGSNQPQHF
.	TRBJ2-3	15	TRBD2	TRBV18	TGTGCCAGCTCACCAATAGCGGGAGTGACAGATACGCAGTATTTT	CASSPIAGVTDTQYF
.	TRBJ1-3	17	.	TRBV19	TGTGCCAGTAGTGGGTATCTTCTACGCTACTCTGGAAACACCATATATTTT	CASSGYLLRYSGNTIYF
.	TRBJ1-2	15	.	TRBV5-6	TGTGCCAGCAGCCCGACGGGGAGGGGGTCATATGGCTACACCTTC	CASSPTGRGSYGYTF
once	TRBJ2-7	13	.	TRBV28	TGTGCCAGCAGTTTGCCATCTTCCTACGAGCAGTACTTC	CASSLPSSYEQYF
.	TRBJ2-1	15	.	TRBV6-5	TGTGCCAGCAGTCCCGGACAGGGAGGGGGAAATGAGCAGTTCTTC	CASSPGQGGGNEQFF
.	TRBJ1-2	14	.	TRBV30	TGTGCCTGGAGTGGTGGTTTAGCCCGCTATGGCTACACCTTC	CAWSGGLARYGYTF
.	TRBJ1-5	14	.	TRBV28	TGTGCCAGCATCGACAGGATGAGCAATCAGCCCCAGCATTTT	CASIDRMSNQPQHF
.	TRBJ2-4	14	.	TRBV7-2	TGTGCCAGCAGCTTAAGCGTAGCCAAAAACATTCAGTACTTC	CASSLSVAKNIQYF
.	TRBJ2-7	14	.	TRBV24-1	TGTGCCACCAGTCTGGGAGGGGGTGACTACGAGCAGTACTTC	CATSLGGGDYEQYF